This T cell receptor beta chain appears in the sequencing data of a study of vaccination effects on CD4 cells after COVID-19. Study summary: Participants each got two BNT162b2 or mRNA-1273 vaccine doses.

Using immunoSEQ multiplex PCR, the repertoire was profiled, and TCRdb retains in-frame clones only, with some absent. The sample consists of 25,000 to 35,000 clones, under 85% of them appearing once. Germline V gene lookup returns CDR1 SGHNT and CDR2 YYREEE (reference sequence). The CDR3 runs 14 residues. V was shortened by 0 bases and J by 4 bases, with 10 bases between the two germline ends. CD4+ T cells specific for antigen were expanded with viral peptide pools by the ViraFEST assay before sequencing. Researchers isolated CD4+ T cells once approximately ten days of culture had elapsed. The person acquired a PCR-confirmed SARS-CoV-2 infection between March and December 2020. Cultures of approximately 2.1 million PBMC per well contained about 11 IU/ml IL-2 plus 10 ug/ml peptides. Cultures got half-medium changes with IL-2 on days 3 and 7. For this clone: Antigen unknown.

The chain is built from TRBV5-4 and TRBJ1-2; D unresolved. The specimen was CD4+ T cells from PBMCs cultured with a peptide pool, collected before COVID-19 vaccination. This receptor was identified in a human donor who had a prior SARS-CoV-2 infection. CDR3 region: CASSLDLGFYGYTF. The CDR3 nucleotides read TGTGCCAGCAGCTTGGATTTAGGTTTCTATGGCTACACCTTC. The variable domain in full, with the rest retrieved from reference TRBV5-4 and TRBJ1-2, is ETGVTQSPTHLIKTRGQQVTLRCSSQSGHNTVSWYQQALGQGPQFIFQYYREEENGRGNFPPRFSGLQFPNYSSELNVNALELDDSALYLCASSLDLGFYGYTFGSGTRLTVV.